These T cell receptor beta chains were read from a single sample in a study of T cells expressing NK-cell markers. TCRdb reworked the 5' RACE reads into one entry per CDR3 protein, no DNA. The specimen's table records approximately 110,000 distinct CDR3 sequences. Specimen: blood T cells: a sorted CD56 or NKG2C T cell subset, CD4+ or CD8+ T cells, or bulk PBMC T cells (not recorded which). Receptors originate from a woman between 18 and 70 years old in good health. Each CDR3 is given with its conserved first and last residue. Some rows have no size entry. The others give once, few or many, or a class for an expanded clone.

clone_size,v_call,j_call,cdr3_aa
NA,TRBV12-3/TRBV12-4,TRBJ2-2,CASSPVGGKFGGELFF
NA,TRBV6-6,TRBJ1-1,CASSPPSTEAFF
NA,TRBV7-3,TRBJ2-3,CASSPYSSGGADTQYF
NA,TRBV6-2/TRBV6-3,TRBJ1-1,CASRIKGGLNTEAFF
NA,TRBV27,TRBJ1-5,CASSLYVNQPQHF
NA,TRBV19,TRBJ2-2,CASSNSLTGVPGGELFF
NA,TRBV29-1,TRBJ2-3,CSVPILDSTDTQYF
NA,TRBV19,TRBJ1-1,CASSQSVNTEAFF
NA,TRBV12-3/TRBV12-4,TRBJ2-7,CASSLGSSYEQYF
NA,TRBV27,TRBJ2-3,CASRLAGAVTDTQYF
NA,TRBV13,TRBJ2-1,CASSPVGASYNEQFF
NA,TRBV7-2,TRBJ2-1,CASSLVVRGEPGFF
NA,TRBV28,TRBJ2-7,CASSLRGSIYEQYF
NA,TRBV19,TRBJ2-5,CASSHEQGRFLQETQYF
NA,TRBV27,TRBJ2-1,CASSLGYEQFF
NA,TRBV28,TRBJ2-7,CASSRLGAGVNEQYF
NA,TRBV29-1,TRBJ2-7,CSSKDLTYEQYF
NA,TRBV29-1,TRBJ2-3,CSVDCIYTDTQCF
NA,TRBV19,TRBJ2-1,CASSITAGVNNEQFF
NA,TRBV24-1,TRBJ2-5,CATSDFGTQYF
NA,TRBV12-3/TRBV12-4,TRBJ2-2,CASRLPGGQFTGELFF
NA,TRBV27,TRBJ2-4,CASSSPGNIQYF
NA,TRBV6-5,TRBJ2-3,CASSYLRSTDTQYF
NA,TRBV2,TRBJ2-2,CASSGVVRAANTGELFF
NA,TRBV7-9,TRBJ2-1,CASSKLAEIYNEQFF
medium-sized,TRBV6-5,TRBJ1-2,CASSYSRWRDGYTF
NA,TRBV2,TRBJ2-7,CASSDGSYEQYF